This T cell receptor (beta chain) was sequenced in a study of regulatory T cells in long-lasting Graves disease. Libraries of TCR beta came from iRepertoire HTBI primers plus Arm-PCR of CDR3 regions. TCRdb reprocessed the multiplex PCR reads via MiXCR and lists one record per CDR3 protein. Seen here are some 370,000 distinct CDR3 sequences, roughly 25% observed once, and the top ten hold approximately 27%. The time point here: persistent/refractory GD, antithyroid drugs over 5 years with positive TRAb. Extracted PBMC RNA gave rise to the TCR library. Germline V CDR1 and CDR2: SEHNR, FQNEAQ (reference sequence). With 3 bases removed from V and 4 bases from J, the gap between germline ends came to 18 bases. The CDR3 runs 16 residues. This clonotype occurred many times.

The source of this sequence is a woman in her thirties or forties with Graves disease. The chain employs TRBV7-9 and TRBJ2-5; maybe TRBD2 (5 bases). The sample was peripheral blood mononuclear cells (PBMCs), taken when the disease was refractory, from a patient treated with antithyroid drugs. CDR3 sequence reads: CASSFDFAGRGETQYF. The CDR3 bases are TGTGCCAGCAGCTTCGATTTCGCGGGTCGAGGAGAGACCCAGTACTTC.